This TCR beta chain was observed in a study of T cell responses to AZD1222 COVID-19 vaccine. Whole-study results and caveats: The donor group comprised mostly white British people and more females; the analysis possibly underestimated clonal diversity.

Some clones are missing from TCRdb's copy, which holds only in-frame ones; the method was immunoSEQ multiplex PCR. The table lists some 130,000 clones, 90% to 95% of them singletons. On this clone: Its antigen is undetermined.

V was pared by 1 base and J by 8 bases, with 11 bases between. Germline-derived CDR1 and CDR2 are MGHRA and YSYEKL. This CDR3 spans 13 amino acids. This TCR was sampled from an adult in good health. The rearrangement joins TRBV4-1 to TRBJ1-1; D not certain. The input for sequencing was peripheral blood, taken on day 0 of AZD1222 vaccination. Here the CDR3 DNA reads TGCGCCAGCAGCCAAGTCGAGGTAACCGAAGCTTTCTTT. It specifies CASSQVEVTEAFF.